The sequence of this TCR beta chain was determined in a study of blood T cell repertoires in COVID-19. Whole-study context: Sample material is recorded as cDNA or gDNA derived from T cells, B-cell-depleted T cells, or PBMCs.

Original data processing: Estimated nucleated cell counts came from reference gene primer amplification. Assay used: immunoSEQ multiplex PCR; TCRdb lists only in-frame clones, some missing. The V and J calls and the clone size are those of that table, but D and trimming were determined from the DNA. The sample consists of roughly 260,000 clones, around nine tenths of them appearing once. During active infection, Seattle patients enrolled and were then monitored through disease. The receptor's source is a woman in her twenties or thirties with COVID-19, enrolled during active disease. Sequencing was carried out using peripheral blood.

CDR3 DNA: TGCGCCAGCACTAGCGGACACTTTGATGGTTACGAGCAGTACTTC. This translates into CASTSGHFDGYEQYF. The chain uses TRBV10-2 and TRBJ2-7, with TRBD2 identical over 7 bases. With 7 bases clipped from V and 4 bases from J, the junction kept 13 bases outside the gene matches. CDR3 size: 15 residues. Germline loops: CDR1 WSHSY, CDR2 SAAADI.